The clone carrying this T cell receptor (beta chain) was observed many times. MiXCR was run by TCRdb on the 5' RACE reads, yielding one entry per CDR3 protein. The sample holds 20,000 to 25,000 distinct CDR3 sequences; roughly 17% are singletons and the top ten take 6.5% to 9.5%. The data were taken from a study of neurological immune-mediated disorders. Germline V gives CDR1 MNHEY, CDR2 SVGAGI. This CDR3 region has 15 residues. Trimming took off 6 bases at V and 2 bases at J, with 17 bases between the two ends. The rearrangement joins TRBV6-5 to TRBJ2-7; D is unresolved. Material for sequencing was CD8+ T cells from blood. The receptor was derived from a woman younger than 30 with multiple sclerosis. The CDR3 reads CASRARAIRPYEQYF. The CDR3 nucleotides read TGTGCCAGCAGAGCCCGGGCCATCCGCCCCTACGAGCAGTACTTC.